This T cell receptor beta chain stems from a study of regulatory T cells in long-lasting Graves disease. The germline CDR1 and CDR2 sequences are SQVTM and ANQGSEA. The CDR3 has 18 residues. Regarding time point: newly diagnosed GD, antithyroid drugs for less than 3 months. PBMC-extracted RNA yielded the TCR library. Assembly of TCR beta libraries relied on iRepertoire HTBI primers together with Arm-PCR of CDR3 regions. A single record per CDR3 protein comes from TCRdb applying MiXCR to the multiplex PCR reads. The sample yields about 440,000 distinct CDR3 sequences, approximately 16% seen once. As for this clonotype: This may come from a read error, since a much larger clone is one base off.

The data were also submitted as part of a second study, on T cells in Graves' hyperthyroidism and ophthalmopathy.

V and J are TRBV29-1 and TRBJ2-1, with a tentative D call TRBD2 (5 bases). TRBJ2-5 explains the end of the DNA better; the J call may be wrong. This receptor was identified in a woman aged 30 to 39 with Graves disease. The sequenced sample was peripheral blood mononuclear cells (PBMCs), obtained at new diagnosis, from a patient treated with antithyroid drugs. The CDR3 sequence is CSVDPLAGAKVMGETQYF. Here the CDR3 DNA reads TGCAGCGTTGACCCCCTAGCCGGAGCTAAGGTCATGGGTGAGACCCAGTACTTC.